One sample yielded the 25 T cell receptor beta chains listed below, sequenced in a study of human T cells and chemical hapten exposure. TCRdb reprocessed the RACE reads via MiXCR and lists one record per CDR3 protein. This sample has about 380,000 distinct CDR3 sequences, with roughly 6.3% found just once. Documented time point: patch test 2, 6 weeks after DPC sensitization. Specified treatment: therapeutic diphenylcyclopropenone sensitization with weekly scalp DPC. Here the sequenced sample was whole blood, taken in connection with sensitization to the hapten diphenylcyclopropenone (DPC). These receptors came from a woman younger than 30 with alopecia areata. Some clones in this sample may be carry-over from other donors' samples.

On this clonotype itself: A much bigger clone sits one base away, suggesting this may be a read error. The CDR3 DNA reads TGTGTCAGCAGCTCCCTTCTCCGGGCCTCTTCCCACTATGGCTACACCTTC. This translates into CVSSSLLRASSHYGYTF. The V and J genes are TRBV7-9 and TRBJ1-2; D call uncertain. The CDR3 totals 17 residues. CDR1 is SEHNR, CDR2 FQNEAQ, per germline (reference sequence).

This clonotype has more than one count but fewer than ten. A junction boundary mismatches the germline segment, possibly from a read error. The CDR3 DNA reads as TGTGCCAGCAGAGACTACGGGGACACCGGGGAGCTGTTTTTT. Protein product: CASRDYGDTGELFF. The chain joins TRBV6-4 to TRBJ2-2; D perhaps matches TRBD2 (5 bases). The CDR3 sequence is 14 residues long. Germline assignment: CDR1 MRHNA and CDR2 SNTAGT.

This clonotype occurred a few times. The chain has TRBV14 and TRBJ1-2; D is unresolved. Germline CDR1 is SGHDN and CDR2 is FVKESK. The CDR3 sequence is 13 residues long. V lost 3 bases, J lost 7 bases, and 12 bases lay in between. CDR3 DNA: TGTGCCAGCAGCCACTTTGACATGTCTGGCTACACCTTC. This gives the protein CASSHFDMSGYTF.

This clonotype was detected many times. This chain joins TRBV9 and TRBJ1-6, with 7 positions matching TRBD1. This CDR3 region has 14 residues. The germline CDR1 and CDR2 sequences are SGDLS and YYNGEE. V shed 0 bases and J 8 bases; nucleotides not matched to a gene: 2. CDR3 sequence reads: CASSVATGDSPLHF. The CDR3 nucleotides read TGTGCCAGCAGCGTAGCCACAGGGGATTCACCCCTCCACTTT.

The chain carries TRBV12-3 or TRBV12-4 and TRBJ2-1; 10 nucleotides line up with TRBD2. Unmatched junction bases numbered 26, after V lost 5 bases and J lost 1 base. CDR3 length: 23 amino acids. Here the CDR3 reads CASSPAGAASGGLNIGSYNEQFF. DNA of the CDR3: TGTGCCAGCAGTCCAGCCGGCGCGGCTAGCGGGGGTCTAAACATCGGGTCCTACAATGAGCAGTTCTTC.

This chain joins TRBV7-9 and TRBJ1-2; TRBD1 aligns across 9 bases. CDR1 and CDR2 from the germline V gene are SEHNR and FQNEAQ (reference sequence). CDR3 length equals 17 residues. The V segment lost 5 bases and the J segment 1 base; nucleotides outside the gene matches: 11. In DNA form, the CDR3 reads TGTGCCAGCAGCCACGTGGGGACAGGGCTATATAACTATGGCTACACCTTC. Protein sequence: CASSHVGTGLYNYGYTF.

The chain couples TRBV4-3 to TRBJ2-1, with TRBD1 matching over 8 bases. Losses at the gene ends were 3 bases for V and 6 bases for J; bases not matched to a gene: 4. Germline V gene data show CDR1 as LGHNA and CDR2 as YSLEER. This CDR3 is built from 14 residues. DNA for the CDR3: TGCGCCAGCAGCCATCTCGACAGGGGCAATGAGCAGTTCTTC. Translation gives CASSHLDRGNEQFF.

This clonotype was detected many times. The genes are TRBV7-2 and TRBJ1-6, with D possibly being TRBD1 (6 bases). CDR1 is SGHTA, CDR2 FQGNSA, per germline. This CDR3 is 15 amino acids long. Trimming removed 2 bases from V and 7 bases from J, with 12 bases in between. The CDR3 here is CASSLRGGSNSPLHF. The CDR3 nucleotides read TGTGCCAGCAGCTTAAGGGGGGGATCGAATTCACCCCTCCACTTT.

The V and J genes are TRBV12-3 or TRBV12-4 and TRBJ2-5; the D gene could be TRBD1 or TRBD2 (6 bases each). The CDR3 totals 15 residues. V lost 6 bases and J 2 bases, leaving 16 bases between the germline ends. As DNA, the CDR3 is TGTGCCAGCAGCCCCCTCGGAGGGGGACAAGAGACCCAGTACTTC. Translation gives CASSPLGGGQETQYF.

V and J are TRBV5-1 and TRBJ1-2; TRBD1 matches 7 bases. CDR3 length equals 13 residues. Looked up from germline, CDR1 is SGHRS and CDR2 is YFSETQ. V lost 4 bases to trimming and J lost 7 bases; unmatched junction nucleotides: 7. CDR3 protein: CASSGTEDLGYTF. CDR3 DNA sequence: TGCGCCAGCAGCGGGACAGAAGACCTTGGCTACACCTTC.

The chain is built from TRBV20-1 and TRBJ1-1; D might be TRBD1 (5 bases). Between the trimmed V and J ends, which lost 1 base and 3 bases, there was a span of 18 bases. The CDR3 spans 16 residues. Germline values: CDR1 DFQATT, CDR2 SNEGSKA (reference sequence). As DNA, the CDR3 is TGCAGTGCTAGAGCGCAGTCGGGGCGCGCGGACACTGAAGCTTTCTTT. Translation gives CSARAQSGRADTEAFF.

This clonotype was detected ten times or more. V gene TRBV7-9 combines with J gene TRBJ2-3; perhaps TRBD2 as D (6 bases). CDR1 and CDR2 (germline): SEHNR, FQNEAQ (reference sequence). There are 12 residues in the CDR3. The V gene lost 3 bases and the J gene lost 5 bases, with 6 bases spanning the gap. This CDR3 reads CASSLTRDTQYF. CDR3 nucleotides: TGTGCCAGCAGCTTGACTAGAGATACGCAGTATTTT.

This clonotype was detected many times. The rearrangement uses TRBV7-9 and TRBJ1-1; 11 bases align to TRBD1. Germline loops: CDR1 SEHNR, CDR2 FQNEAQ (reference sequence). The J segment lost 7 bases and the V segment lost 3 bases, leaving 4 bases of the junction unmatched. The CDR3 totals 14 residues. The chain's CDR3 is CASSFTGTGGEAFF. DNA for the CDR3: TGTGCCAGCAGCTTCACCGGGACAGGGGGTGAAGCTTTCTTT. Full variable domain (outside the CDR3, taken from reference TRBV7-9 and TRBJ1-1): DTGVSQNPRHKITKRGQNVTFRCDPISEHNRLYWYRQTLGQGPEFLTYFQNEAQLEKSRLLSDRFSAERPKGSFSTLEIQRTEQGDSAMYLCASSFTGTGGEAFFGQGTRLTVV.

This clonotype has a count of ten or more. J is TRBJ2-1 and V is TRBV20-1; 7 bases align to TRBD2. The CDR3 has 15 amino acids. Germline V lookup: CDR1 DFQATT, CDR2 SNEGSKA (reference sequence). V gave up 5 bases and J gave up 4 bases; unmatched junction bases: 11. CDR3 bases: TGCAGTGCTTCTGAGCGGGACGGATGGTACAATGAGCAGTTCTTC. Encoded protein: CSASERDGWYNEQFF.

This clonotype has at least ten counts. J is TRBJ1-6 and V is TRBV7-6; D remains unclear. The length of the CDR3 is 15 residues. In germline, CDR1 is SGHVS, CDR2 FNYEAQ. Trimming left V 1 base short and J 9 bases short, with 13 bases between. The CDR3 region is CASSLEGFAASPLHF. The CDR3 DNA sequence: TGTGCCAGCAGCTTAGAGGGCTTCGCGGCTTCACCCCTCCACTTT.

The table lists this clonotype with many counts. The V call is TRBV6-5, the J call TRBJ1-5, with 7 bases fitting TRBD1. Trimming at V came to 6 bases and at J to 7 bases, leaving 9 bases not matched to a gene. There are 14 residues in the CDR3. The germline gives CDR1 MNHEY, CDR2 SVGAGI. This CDR3 is CASRTGLWWQPQHF. The CDR3 nucleotides read TGTGCCAGCAGGACAGGGTTGTGGTGGCAGCCCCAGCATTTT.

This clonotype was detected many times. This chain links TRBV6-5 with TRBJ2-5; 7 bases are a match to TRBD1. The germline CDR1 and CDR2 sequences are MNHEY and SVGAGI. The CDR3 has 12 residues. V shed 6 bases and J 8 bases; nucleotides not matched to a gene: 6. CDR3 protein: CASSPTGNTQYF. Here the CDR3 DNA reads TGTGCCAGCAGCCCGACAGGGAACACCCAGTACTTC.

This clonotype was seen only a few times. This sequence joins TRBV10-1 and TRBJ2-5, with TRBD2 matching 11 bases. This CDR3 spans 15 amino acids. Trimming cost V 8 bases and J 1 base; bases outside gene matches: 6. Germline CDR1 is WNHNN and CDR2 is SYGVQD (reference sequence). The CDR3 protein is CASETSGKLQETQYF. Written as DNA, the CDR3 is TGCGCCAGCGAGACTAGCGGGAAACTCCAAGAGACCCAGTACTTC.

This clonotype occurred many times. The V gene is TRBV20-1, the J gene TRBJ1-6; TRBD1 might be the D (5 bases). CDR3 length equals 15 residues. The germline V gene encodes CDR1 DFQATT and CDR2 SNEGSKA (reference sequence). Trimming removed 1 base from V and 5 bases from J, with 12 bases in between. CDR3 coding DNA: TGCAGTGCTAGAGGTCGACAGATAAATAATTCACCCCTCCACTTT. Protein product: CSARGRQINNSPLHF.

The J gene is TRBJ2-3, the V gene TRBV4-1; possible D gene TRBD2, 6 bases. The germline V gene encodes CDR1 MGHRA and CDR2 YSYEKL. V was trimmed by 3 bases and J by 0 bases, leaving 13 bases between them. This CDR3 is built from 16 residues. The CDR3, as DNA: TGCGCCAGCAGCCAGTGGAGGGGCACTAGCACAGATACGCAGTATTTT. Its protein is CASSQWRGTSTDTQYF.

This clonotype showed up many times. This chain joins TRBV28 and TRBJ1-2; a weak D match, TRBD1 (6 bases). V was pared by 3 bases and J by 6 bases, with 11 bases between. CDR3 size: 13 residues. Germline V gene lookup returns CDR1 MDHEN and CDR2 SYDVKM. CDR3 in DNA: TGTGCCAGCAGTTTCCAGGGGTCAGATGGCTACACCTTC. As protein: CASSFQGSDGYTF.

This clonotype was found many times. The V gene is TRBV12-3 or TRBV12-4, the J gene TRBJ1-5, with D perhaps TRBD1 (6 bases). Trimming removed 5 bases from V and 6 bases from J, with 14 bases in between. CDR3 length: 14 amino acids. CDR3 sequence (DNA): TGTGCCAGCAGTACCACAGGGTTCGTTCAGCCCCAGCATTTT. This codes for CASSTTGFVQPQHF.

This clonotype was seen many times. V usage is TRBV20-1 and J usage is TRBJ1-4, with D tentatively TRBD1 (5 bases). The germline gives CDR1 DFQATT, CDR2 SNEGSKA (reference sequence). The CDR3 loop spans 14 amino acids. The V end lost 0 bases, the J end lost 6 bases, and 11 bases lay between the germline ends. CDR3 in amino acids: CSARELVRDEKLFF. The CDR3 nucleotides read TGCAGTGCTAGAGAGCTCGTCAGGGATGAAAAACTGTTTTTT.

V gene TRBV7-8 combines with J gene TRBJ1-2; D gene unclear. This CDR3 region has 14 residues. The V gene's germline CDR1 is SGHVS and CDR2 FQNEAQ. Between the trimmed V and J ends, which lost 0 bases and 7 bases, there was a span of 12 bases. CDR3 DNA: TGTGCCAGCAGCTTAGCAGGACCGTACTCTGGCTACACCTTC. Its translation is CASSLAGPYSGYTF.

This clonotype was detected only a few times. The chain joins TRBV2 to TRBJ2-5; 16 nucleotides agree with TRBD2. Germline V CDR1 and CDR2: SNHLY, FYNNEI. The CDR3 runs 15 residues. V was clipped by 6 bases and J by 3 bases; unmatched bases: 1. The CDR3 DNA is TGTGCCAGCAGCGGGACTAGCGGGGGGGAAGAGACCCAGTACTTC. Its translation: CASSGTSGGEETQYF.